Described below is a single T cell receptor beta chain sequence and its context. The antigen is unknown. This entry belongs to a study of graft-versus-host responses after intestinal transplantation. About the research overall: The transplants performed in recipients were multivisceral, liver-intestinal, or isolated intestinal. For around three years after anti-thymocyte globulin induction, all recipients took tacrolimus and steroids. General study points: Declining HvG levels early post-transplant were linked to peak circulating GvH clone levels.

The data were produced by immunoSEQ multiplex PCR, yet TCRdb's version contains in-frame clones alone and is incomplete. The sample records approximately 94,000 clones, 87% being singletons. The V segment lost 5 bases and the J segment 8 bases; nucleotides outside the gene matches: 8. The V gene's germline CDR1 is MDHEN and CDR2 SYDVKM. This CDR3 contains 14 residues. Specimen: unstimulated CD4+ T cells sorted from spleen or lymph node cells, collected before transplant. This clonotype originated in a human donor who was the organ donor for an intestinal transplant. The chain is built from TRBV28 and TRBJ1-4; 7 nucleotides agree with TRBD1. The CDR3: CASSLRDSREKLFF. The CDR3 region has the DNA TGTGCCAGCAGTCTCCGGGACAGTCGGGAAAAACTGTTTTTT.